One sample yielded the 6 T cell receptor beta chains listed below, sequenced in a study of fetal regulatory T cell absence and autoimmunity. Only in-frame clones appear in the TCRdb table, and some are missing; sequencing was by immunoSEQ multiplex PCR. This table holds some 87,000 clones, around 72% found once. Sequencing was performed on pancreas tissue. Receptor source: a male donor with IPEX syndrome.

The genes are TRBV7-2 and TRBJ2-7; D gene uncertain. The CDR3 is 12 residues long. Deletions cut 4 bases from V and 2 bases from J, with 6 bases between. From germline, CDR1 is SGHTA and CDR2 FQGNSA. The DNA for the CDR3 is TGTGCCAGCAGCTCCAATACCTACGAGCAGTACTTC. Translated, it gives CASSSNTYEQYF.

The V and J genes are TRBV5-1 and TRBJ2-5, with D perhaps matching TRBD1 (6 bases). Looked up from germline, CDR1 is SGHRS and CDR2 is YFSETQ. There are 17 residues in the CDR3. The V and J ends lost 4 bases and 4 bases respectively, with 23 bases between them. The CDR3 region has the DNA TGCGCCAGCAGCCTAAACGGGGAGCAGGGGAAGGGAGAGACCCAGTACTTC. The encoded protein is CASSLNGEQGKGETQYF.

The chain employs TRBV7-9 and TRBJ2-5; a possible D gene is TRBD1 (5 bases). Germline assignment: CDR1 SEHNR and CDR2 FQNEAQ (reference sequence). This CDR3 region has 14 residues. Trimming took 3 bases from V and 2 from J, leaving 10 bases between them. The CDR3 sequence is CASSFQGPQETQYF. The DNA of the CDR3 is TGTGCCAGCAGCTTCCAGGGCCCGCAAGAGACCCAGTACTTC.

V usage is TRBV11-2 and J usage is TRBJ2-1; D might be TRBD1 (6 bases). The V and J ends lost 10 bases and 9 bases respectively, with 13 bases between them. Germline V gene lookup returns CDR1 SGHAT and CDR2 FQNNGV. The CDR3 sequence is 11 residues long. The CDR3 DNA reads TGTGCCATCCAGGGGTTTTTTGAGCAGTTCTTC. Its translation: CAIQGFFEQFF. The whole variable domain, remainder taken from reference TRBV11-2 and TRBJ2-1, is EAGVAQSPRYKIIEKRQSVAFWCNPISGHATLYWYQQILGQGPKLLIQFQNNGVVDDSQLPKDRFSAERLKGVDSTLKIQPAKLEDSAVYLCAIQGFFEQFFGPGTRLTVL.

The chain has TRBV7-8 and TRBJ1-4; the match to TRBD1 covers 7 bases. The germline V gene has CDR1 SGHVS and CDR2 FQNEAQ. The CDR3 length is 15 residues. Trimming cost V 5 bases and J 2 bases; bases outside gene matches: 5. This chain's CDR3 is CASSLQGTTNEKLFF. In nucleotides, the CDR3 is TGTGCCAGCAGCCTACAGGGGACGACTAATGAAAAACTGTTTTTT.

The chain joins TRBV6-5 to TRBJ1-2, with TRBD1 identical over 9 bases. Germline loops: CDR1 MNHEY, CDR2 SVGAGI. Trimming cost V 2 bases and J 7 bases; bases outside gene matches: 2. CDR3 length equals 13 residues. CDR3 DNA sequence: TGTGCCAGCAGTTACGGGACAGGGTTTGGCTACACCTTC. Protein: CASSYGTGFGYTF.